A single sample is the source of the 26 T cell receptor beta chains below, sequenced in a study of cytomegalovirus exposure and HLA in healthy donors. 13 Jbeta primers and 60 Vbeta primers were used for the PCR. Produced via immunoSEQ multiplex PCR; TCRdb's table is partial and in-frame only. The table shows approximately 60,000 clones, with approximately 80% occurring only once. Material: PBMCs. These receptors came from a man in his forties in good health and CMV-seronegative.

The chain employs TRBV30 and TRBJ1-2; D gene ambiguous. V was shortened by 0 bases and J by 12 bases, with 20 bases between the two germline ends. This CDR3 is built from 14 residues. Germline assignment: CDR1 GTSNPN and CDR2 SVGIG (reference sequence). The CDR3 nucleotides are TGTGCCTGGAGTGTGGACTGGAAGTACCTCGCTAACACCTTC. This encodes CAWSVDWKYLANTF.

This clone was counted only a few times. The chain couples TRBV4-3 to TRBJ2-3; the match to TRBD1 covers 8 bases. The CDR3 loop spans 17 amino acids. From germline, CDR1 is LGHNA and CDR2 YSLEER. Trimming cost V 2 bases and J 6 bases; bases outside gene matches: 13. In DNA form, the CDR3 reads TGCGCCAGCAGCCAACAAGCCGGGACAGGACGGTTGGATACGCAGTATTTT. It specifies CASSQQAGTGRLDTQYF.

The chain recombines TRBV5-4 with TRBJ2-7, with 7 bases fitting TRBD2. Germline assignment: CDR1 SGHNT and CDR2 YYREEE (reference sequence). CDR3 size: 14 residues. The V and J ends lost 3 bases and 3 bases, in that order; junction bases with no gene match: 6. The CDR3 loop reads CASSWTGRNYEQYF. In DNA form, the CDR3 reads TGTGCCAGCAGCTGGACCGGGAGGAACTACGAGCAGTACTTC. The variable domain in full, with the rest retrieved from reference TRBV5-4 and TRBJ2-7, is ETGVTQSPTHLIKTRGQQVTLRCSSQSGHNTVSWYQQALGQGPQFIFQYYREEENGRGNFPPRFSGLQFPNYSSELNVNALELDDSALYLCASSWTGRNYEQYFGPGTRLTVT.

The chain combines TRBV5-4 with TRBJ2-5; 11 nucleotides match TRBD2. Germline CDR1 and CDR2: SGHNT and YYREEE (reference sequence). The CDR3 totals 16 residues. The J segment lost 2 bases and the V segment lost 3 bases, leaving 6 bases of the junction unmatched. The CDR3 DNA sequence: TGTGCCAGCAGCTCCCCTAGCGGGGGGACGCAAGAGACCCAGTACTTC. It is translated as CASSSPSGGTQETQYF.

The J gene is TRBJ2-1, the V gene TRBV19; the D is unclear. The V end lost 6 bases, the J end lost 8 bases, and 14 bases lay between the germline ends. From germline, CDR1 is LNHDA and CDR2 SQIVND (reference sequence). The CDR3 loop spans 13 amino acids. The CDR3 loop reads CASSLGNRDEQFF. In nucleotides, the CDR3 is TGTGCCAGTAGCTTGGGCAACCGCGATGAGCAGTTCTTC.

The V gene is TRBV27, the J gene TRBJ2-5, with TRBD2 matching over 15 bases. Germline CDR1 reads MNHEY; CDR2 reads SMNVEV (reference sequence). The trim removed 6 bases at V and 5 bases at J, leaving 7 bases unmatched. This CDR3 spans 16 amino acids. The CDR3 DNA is TGTGCCAGCAGCCGGACTAGCGGGGGGGGGTGGGAGACCCAGTACTTC. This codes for CASSRTSGGGWETQYF.

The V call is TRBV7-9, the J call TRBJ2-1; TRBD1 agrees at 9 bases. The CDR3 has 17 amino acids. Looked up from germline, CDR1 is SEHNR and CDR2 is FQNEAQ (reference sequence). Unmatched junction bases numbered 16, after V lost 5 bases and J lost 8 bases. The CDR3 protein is CASSIPTGTGRVYEQFF. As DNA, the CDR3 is TGTGCCAGCAGCATCCCTACCGGGACAGGGAGGGTATATGAGCAGTTCTTC.

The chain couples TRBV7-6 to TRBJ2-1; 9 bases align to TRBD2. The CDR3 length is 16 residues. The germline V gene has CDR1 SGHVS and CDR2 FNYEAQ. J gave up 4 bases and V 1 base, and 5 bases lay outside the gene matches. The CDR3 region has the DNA TGTGCCAGCAGCTTAGAGGCCCTAGCGGGATACAATGAGCAGTTCTTC. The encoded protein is CASSLEALAGYNEQFF.

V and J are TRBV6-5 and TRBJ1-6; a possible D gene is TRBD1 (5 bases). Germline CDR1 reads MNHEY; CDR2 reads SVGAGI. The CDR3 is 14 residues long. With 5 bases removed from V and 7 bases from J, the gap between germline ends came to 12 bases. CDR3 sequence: CASSRTQGNSPLHF. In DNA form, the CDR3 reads TGTGCCAGCAGTCGAACCCAGGGAAATTCACCCCTCCACTTT.

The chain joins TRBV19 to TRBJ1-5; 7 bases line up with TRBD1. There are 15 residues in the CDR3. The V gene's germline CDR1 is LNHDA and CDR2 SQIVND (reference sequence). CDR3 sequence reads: CASHDREVRNQPQHF. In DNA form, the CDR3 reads TGTGCAAGCCACGACAGGGAGGTACGCAATCAGCCCCAGCATTTT.

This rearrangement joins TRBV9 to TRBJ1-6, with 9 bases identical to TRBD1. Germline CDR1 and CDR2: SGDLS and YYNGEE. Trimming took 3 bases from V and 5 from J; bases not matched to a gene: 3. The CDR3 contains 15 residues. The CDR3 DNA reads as TGTGCCAGCAGCGGAGGGGACAGGGATAATTCACCCCTCCACTTT. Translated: CASSGGDRDNSPLHF.

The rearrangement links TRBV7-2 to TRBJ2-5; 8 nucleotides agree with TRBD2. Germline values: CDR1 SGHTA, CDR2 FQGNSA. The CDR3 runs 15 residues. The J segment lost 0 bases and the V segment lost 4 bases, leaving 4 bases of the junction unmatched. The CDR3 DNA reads TGTGCCAGCAGCTATAGCGGGGCGCACCAAGAGACCCAGTACTTC. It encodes CASSYSGAHQETQYF.

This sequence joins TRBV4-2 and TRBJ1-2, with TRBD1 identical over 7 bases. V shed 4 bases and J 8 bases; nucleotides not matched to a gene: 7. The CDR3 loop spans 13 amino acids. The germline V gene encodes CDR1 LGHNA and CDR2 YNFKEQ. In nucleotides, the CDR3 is TGTGCCAGCAGCCCCTCAGGGGGAGGAGGCTACACCTTC. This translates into CASSPSGGGGYTF.

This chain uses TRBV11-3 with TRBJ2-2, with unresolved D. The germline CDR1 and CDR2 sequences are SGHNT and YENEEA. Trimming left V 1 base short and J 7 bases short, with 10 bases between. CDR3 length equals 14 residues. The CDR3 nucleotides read TGTGCCAGCAGCTTAGGACATACGATCGGGGAGCTGTTTTTT. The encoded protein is CASSLGHTIGELFF.

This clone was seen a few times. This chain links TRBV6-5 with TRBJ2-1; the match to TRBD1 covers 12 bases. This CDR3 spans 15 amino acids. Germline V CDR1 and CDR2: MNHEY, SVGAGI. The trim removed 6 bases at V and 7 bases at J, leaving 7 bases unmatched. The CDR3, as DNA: TGTGCCAGCAGCAGCCCGGGACAGGGGGCTAATGAGCAGTTCTTC. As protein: CASSSPGQGANEQFF.

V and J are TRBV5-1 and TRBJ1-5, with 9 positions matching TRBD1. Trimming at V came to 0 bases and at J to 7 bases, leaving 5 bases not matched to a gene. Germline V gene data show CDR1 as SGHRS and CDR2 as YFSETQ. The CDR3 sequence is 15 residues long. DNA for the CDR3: TGCGCCAGCAGCTTGGCCACAGGGGGCGTCCAGCCCCAGCATTTT. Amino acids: CASSLATGGVQPQHF.

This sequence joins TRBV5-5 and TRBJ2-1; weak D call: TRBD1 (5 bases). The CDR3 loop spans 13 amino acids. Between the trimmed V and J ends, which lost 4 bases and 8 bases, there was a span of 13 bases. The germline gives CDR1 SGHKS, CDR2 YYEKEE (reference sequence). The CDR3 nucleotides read TGTGCCAGCAGCCCCCAGGGATGGTATGAGCAGTTCTTC. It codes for CASSPQGWYEQFF.

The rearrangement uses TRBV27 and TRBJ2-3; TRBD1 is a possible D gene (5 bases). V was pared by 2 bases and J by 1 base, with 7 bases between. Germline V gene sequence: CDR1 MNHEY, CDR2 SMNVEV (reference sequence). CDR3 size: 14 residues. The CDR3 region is CASSLGHGTDTQYF. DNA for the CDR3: TGTGCCAGCAGTTTAGGACATGGCACAGATACGCAGTATTTT.

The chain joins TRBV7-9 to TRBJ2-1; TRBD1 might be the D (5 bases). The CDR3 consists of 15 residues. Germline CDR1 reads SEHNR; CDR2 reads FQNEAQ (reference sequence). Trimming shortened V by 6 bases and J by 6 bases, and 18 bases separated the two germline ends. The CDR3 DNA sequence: TGTGCCAGCAGGTCGCTGGGGCAAACGGCCAATGAGCAGTTCTTC. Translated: CASRSLGQTANEQFF.

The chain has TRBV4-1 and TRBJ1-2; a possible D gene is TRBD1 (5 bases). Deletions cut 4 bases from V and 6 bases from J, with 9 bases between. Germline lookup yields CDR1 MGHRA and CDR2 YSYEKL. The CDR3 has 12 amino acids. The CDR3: CASSPGNNGYTF. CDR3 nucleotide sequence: TGCGCCAGCAGCCCAGGGAACAATGGCTACACCTTC.

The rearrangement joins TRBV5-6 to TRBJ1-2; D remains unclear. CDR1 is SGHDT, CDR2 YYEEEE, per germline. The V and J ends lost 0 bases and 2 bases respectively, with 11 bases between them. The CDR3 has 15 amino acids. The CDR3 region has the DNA TGTGCCAGCAGCTTGGACGGACTACCAAACTATGGCTACACCTTC. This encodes CASSLDGLPNYGYTF.

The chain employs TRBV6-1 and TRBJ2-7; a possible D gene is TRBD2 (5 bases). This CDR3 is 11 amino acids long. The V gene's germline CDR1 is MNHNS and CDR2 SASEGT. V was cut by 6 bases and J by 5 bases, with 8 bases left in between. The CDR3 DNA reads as TGTGCCAGCAGGACCGGGAACGAGCAGTACTTC. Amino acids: CASRTGNEQYF.

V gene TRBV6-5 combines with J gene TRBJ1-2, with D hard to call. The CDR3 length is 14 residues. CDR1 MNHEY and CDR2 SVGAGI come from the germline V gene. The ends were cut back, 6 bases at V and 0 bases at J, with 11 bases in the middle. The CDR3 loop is CASRDGKTNYGYTF. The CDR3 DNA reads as TGTGCCAGCAGGGACGGGAAAACTAACTATGGCTACACCTTC.

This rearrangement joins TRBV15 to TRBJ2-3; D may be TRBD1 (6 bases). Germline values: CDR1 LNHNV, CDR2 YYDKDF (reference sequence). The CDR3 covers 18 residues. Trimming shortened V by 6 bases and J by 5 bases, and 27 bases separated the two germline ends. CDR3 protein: CATSTVTPRAGVKDTQYF. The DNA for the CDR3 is TGTGCCACCAGTACCGTAACCCCTAGGGCAGGGGTTAAAGATACGCAGTATTTT.

The chain's CDR3 is CASRNMGGGYGYTF. DNA for the CDR3: TGTGCCAGCAGAAACATGGGGGGTGGGTATGGCTACACCTTC. The chain links TRBV6-5 to TRBJ1-2; the D gene is possibly TRBD1 (5 bases). The CDR3 consists of 14 residues. Trimming stripped 6 bases from V and 5 bases from J, with 16 bases between. Germline V gene lookup returns CDR1 MNHEY and CDR2 SVGAGI.

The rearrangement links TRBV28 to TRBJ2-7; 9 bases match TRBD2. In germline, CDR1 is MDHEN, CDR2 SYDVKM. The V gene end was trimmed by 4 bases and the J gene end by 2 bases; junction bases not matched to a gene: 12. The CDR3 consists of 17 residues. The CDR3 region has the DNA TGTGCCAGCAGTTCCCCCTTACTAGCGGGTCCAACCTACGAGCAGTACTTC. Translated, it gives CASSSPLLAGPTYEQYF.